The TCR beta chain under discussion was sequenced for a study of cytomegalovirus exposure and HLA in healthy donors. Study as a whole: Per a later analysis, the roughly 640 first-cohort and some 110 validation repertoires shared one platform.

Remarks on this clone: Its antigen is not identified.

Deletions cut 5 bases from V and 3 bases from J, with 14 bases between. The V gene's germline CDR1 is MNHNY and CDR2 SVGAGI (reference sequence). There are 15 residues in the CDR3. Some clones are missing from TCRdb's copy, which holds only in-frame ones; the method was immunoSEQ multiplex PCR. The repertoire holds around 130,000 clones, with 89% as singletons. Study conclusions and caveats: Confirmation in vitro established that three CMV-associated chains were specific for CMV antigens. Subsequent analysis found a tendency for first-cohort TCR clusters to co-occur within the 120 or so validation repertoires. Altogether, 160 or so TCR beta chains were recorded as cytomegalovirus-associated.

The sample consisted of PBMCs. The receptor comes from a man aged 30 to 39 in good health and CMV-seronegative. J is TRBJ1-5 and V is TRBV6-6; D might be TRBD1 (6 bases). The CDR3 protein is CASSEGVLTNQPQHF. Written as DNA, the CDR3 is TGTGCCAGCAGTGAGGGGGTGCTTACCAATCAGCCCCAGCATTTT.